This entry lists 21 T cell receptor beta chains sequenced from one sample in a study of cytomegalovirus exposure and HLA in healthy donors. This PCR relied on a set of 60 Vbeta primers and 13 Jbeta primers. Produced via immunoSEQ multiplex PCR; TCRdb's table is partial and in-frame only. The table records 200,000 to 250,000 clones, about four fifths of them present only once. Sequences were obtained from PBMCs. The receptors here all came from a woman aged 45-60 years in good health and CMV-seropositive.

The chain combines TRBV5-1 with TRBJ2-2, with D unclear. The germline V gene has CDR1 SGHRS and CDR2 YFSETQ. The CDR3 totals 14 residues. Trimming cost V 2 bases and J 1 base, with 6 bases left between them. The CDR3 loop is CASSFRENTGELFF. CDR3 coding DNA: TGCGCCAGCAGCTTTAGAGAGAACACCGGGGAGCTGTTTTTT.

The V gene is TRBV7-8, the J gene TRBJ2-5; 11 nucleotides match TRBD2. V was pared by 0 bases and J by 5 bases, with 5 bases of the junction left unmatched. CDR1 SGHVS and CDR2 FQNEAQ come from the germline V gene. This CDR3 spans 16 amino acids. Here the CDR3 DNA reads TGTGCCAGCAGCTTAGCCCTACTAGCGGGGGCTGAGACCCAGTACTTC. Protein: CASSLALLAGAETQYF.

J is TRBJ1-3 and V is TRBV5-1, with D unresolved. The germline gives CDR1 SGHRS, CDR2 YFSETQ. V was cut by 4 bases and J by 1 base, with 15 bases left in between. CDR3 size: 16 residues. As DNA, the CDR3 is TGCGCCAGCAGCGGAGGGCCGAGGACTTCTGGAAACACCATATATTTT. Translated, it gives CASSGGPRTSGNTIYF.

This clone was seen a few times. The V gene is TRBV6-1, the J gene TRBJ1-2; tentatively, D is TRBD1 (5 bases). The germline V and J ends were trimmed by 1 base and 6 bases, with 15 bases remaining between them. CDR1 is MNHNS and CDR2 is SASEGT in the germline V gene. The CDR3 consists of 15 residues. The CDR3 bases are TGTGCCAGCAGTGAAGTGGGGGGGGTGCAGGATGGCTACACCTTC. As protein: CASSEVGGVQDGYTF.

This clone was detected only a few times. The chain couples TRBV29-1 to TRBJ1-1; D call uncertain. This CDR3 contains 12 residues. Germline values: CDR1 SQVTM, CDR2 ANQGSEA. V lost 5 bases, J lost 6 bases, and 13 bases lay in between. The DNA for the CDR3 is TGCAGCGTTTGGTCTAGAACGTCTGAAGCTTTCTTT. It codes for CSVWSRTSEAFF.

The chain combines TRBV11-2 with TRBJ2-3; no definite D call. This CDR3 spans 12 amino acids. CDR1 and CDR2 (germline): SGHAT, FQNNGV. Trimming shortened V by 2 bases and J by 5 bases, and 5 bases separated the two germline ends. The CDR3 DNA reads TGTGCCAGCAGCTTACTTAGAGATACGCAGTATTTT. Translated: CASSLLRDTQYF.

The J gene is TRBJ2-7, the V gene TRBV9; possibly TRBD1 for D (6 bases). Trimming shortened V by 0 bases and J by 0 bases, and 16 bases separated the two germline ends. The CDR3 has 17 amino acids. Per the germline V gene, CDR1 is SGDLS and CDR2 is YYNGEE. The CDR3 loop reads CASSVEQGPSSSYEQYF. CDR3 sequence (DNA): TGTGCCAGCAGCGTAGAGCAGGGGCCTTCGAGCTCCTACGAGCAGTACTTC.

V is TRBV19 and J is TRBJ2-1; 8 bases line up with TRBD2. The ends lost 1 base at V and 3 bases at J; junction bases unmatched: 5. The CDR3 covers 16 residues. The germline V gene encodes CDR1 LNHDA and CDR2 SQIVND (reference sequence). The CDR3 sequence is CASSIVRGGLYNEQFF. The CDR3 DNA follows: TGTGCCAGTAGTATAGTACGGGGGGGCCTCTACAATGAGCAGTTCTTC.

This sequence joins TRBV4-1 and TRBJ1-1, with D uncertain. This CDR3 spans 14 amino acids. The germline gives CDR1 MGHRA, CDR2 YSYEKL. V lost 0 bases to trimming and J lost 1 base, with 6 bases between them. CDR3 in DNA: TGCGCCAGCAGCCAAGACACTTCGAACACTGAAGCTTTCTTT. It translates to CASSQDTSNTEAFF.

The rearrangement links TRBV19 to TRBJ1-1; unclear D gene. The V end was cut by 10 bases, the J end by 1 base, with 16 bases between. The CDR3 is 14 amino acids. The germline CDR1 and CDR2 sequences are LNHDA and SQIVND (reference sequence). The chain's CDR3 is CATRGGRKNTEAFF. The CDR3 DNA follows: TGTGCCACCCGGGGAGGGAGAAAGAACACTGAAGCTTTCTTT.

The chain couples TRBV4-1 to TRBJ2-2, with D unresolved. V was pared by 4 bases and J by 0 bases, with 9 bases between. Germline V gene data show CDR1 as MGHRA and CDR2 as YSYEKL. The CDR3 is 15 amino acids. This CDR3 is CASSLAETNTGELFF. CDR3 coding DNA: TGCGCCAGCAGCCTGGCGGAGACGAACACCGGGGAGCTGTTTTTT.

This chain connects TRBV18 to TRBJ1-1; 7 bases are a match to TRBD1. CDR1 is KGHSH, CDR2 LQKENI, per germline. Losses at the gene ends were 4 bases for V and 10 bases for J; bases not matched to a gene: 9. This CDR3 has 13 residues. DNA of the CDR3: TGTGCCAGCTCACTATCTCAGGGGGTACCAGCTTTCTTT. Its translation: CASSLSQGVPAFF.

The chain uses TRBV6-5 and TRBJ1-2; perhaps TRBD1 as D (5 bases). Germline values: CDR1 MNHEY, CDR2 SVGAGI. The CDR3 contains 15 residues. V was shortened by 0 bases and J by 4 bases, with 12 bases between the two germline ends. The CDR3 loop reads CASSYSMSGVYGYTF. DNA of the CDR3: TGTGCCAGCAGTTACTCGATGTCGGGGGTCTATGGCTACACCTTC.

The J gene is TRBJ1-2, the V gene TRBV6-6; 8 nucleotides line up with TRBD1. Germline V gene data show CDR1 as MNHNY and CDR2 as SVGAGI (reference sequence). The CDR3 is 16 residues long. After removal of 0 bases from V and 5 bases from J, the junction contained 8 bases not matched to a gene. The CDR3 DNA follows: TGTGCCAGCAGTTACTCCTTACAGGGGGTAAAGTATGGCTACACCTTC. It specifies CASSYSLQGVKYGYTF.

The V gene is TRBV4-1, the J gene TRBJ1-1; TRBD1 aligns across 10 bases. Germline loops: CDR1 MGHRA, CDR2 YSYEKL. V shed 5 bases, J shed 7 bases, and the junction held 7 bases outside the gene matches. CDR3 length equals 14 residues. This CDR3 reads CASSDHGQGGEAFF. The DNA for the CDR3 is TGCGCCAGCAGCGACCACGGACAGGGGGGTGAAGCTTTCTTT.

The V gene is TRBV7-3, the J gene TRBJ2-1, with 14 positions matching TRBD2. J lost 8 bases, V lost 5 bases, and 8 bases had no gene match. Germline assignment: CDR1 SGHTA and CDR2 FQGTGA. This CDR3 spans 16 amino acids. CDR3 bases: TGTGCCAGCAGCCAGAGGACTAGCGGGGGGTTCGATGAGCAGTTCTTC. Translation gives CASSQRTSGGFDEQFF.

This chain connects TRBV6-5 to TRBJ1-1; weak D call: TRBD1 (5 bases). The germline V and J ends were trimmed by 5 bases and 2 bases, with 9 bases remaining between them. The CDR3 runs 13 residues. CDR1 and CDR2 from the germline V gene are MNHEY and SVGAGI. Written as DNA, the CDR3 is TGTGCCAGCAGTGAGACAGTCAACACTGAAGCTTTCTTT. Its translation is CASSETVNTEAFF.

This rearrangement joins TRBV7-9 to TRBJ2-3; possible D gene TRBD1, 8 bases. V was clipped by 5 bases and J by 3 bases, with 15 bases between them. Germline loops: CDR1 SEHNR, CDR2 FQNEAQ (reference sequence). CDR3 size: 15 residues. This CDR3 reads CASSRTGRGTDTQYF. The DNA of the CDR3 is TGTGCCAGCAGCCGGACAGGGCGGGGGACAGATACGCAGTATTTT. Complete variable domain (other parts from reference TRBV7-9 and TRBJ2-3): DTGVSQNPRHKITKRGQNVTFRCDPISEHNRLYWYRQTLGQGPEFLTYFQNEAQLEKSRLLSDRFSAERPKGSFSTLEIQRTEQGDSAMYLCASSRTGRGTDTQYFGPGTRLTVL.

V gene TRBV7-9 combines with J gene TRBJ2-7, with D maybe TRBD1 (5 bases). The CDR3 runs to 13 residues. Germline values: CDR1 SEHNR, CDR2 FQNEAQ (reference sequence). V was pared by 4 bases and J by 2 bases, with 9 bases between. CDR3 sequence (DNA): TGTGCCAGCAGCTCAGGGTTAACCTACGAGCAGTACTTC. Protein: CASSSGLTYEQYF.

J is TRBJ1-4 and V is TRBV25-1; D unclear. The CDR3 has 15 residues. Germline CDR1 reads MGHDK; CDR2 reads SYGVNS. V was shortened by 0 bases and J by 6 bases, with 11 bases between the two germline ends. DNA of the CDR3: TGTGCCAGCAGTGAATACGAATTTACGGATGAAAAACTGTTTTTT. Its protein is CASSEYEFTDEKLFF.

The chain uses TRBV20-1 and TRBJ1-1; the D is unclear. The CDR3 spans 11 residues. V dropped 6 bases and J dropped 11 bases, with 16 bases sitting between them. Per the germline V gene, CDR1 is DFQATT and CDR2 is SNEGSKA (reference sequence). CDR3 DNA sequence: TGCAGTGCCAAGCGTTGGAGGGAGGCTTTCTTT. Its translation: CSAKRWREAFF.